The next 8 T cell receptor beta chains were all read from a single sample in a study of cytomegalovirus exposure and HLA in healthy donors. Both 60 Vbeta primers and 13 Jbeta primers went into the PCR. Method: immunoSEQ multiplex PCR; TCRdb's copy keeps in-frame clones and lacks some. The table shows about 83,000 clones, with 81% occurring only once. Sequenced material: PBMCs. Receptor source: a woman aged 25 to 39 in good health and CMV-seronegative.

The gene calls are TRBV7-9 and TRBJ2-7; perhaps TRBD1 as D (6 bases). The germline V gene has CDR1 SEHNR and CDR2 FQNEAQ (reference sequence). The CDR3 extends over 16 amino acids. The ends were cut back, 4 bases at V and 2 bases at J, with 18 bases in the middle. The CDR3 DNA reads TGTGCCAGCAGCTCAACAAACTACAGGGCCCCCTACGAGCAGTACTTC. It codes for CASSSTNYRAPYEQYF. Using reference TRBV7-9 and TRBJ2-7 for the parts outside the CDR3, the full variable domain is DTGVSQNPRHKITKRGQNVTFRCDPISEHNRLYWYRQTLGQGPEFLTYFQNEAQLEKSRLLSDRFSAERPKGSFSTLEIQRTEQGDSAMYLCASSSTNYRAPYEQYFGPGTRLTVT.

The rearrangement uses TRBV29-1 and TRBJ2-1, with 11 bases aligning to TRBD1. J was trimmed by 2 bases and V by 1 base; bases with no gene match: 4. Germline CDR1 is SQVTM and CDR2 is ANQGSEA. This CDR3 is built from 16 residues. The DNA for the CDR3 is TGCAGCGTTGAAGGGGGGACAGGGGGGCCCTACAATGAGCAGTTCTTC. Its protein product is CSVEGGTGGPYNEQFF.

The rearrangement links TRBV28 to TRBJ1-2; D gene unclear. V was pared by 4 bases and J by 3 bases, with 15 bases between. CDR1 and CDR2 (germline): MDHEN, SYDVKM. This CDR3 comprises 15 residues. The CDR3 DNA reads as TGTGCCAGCAGTTCTTTTACTGGAGACTACTATGGCTACACCTTC. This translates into CASSSFTGDYYGYTF.

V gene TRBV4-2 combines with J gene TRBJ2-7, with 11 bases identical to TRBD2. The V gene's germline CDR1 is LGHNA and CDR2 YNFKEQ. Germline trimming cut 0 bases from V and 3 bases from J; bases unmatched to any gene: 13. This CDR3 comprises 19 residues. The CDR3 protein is CASSQEGGGGSGRVYEQYF. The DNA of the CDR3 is TGTGCCAGCAGCCAAGAGGGGGGTGGGGGTAGCGGGAGGGTCTACGAGCAGTACTTC.

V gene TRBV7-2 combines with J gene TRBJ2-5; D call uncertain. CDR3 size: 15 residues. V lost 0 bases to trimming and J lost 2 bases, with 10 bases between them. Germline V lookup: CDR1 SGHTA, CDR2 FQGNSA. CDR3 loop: CASSLAAAQQETQYF. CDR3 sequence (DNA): TGTGCCAGCAGCTTAGCGGCCGCACAACAAGAGACCCAGTACTTC.

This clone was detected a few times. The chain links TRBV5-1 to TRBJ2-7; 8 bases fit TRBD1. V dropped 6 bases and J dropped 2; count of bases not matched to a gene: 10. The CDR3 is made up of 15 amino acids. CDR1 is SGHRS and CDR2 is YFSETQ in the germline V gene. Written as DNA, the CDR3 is TGCGCCAGCACCAATAACCGGGACAGGCCCTACGAGCAGTACTTC. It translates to CASTNNRDRPYEQYF.

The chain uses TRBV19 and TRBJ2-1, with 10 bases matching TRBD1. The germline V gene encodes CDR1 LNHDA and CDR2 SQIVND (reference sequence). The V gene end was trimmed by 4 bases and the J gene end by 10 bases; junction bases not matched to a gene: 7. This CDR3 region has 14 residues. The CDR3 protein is CASSTWDRGWEQFF. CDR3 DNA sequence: TGTGCCAGTAGTACCTGGGACAGGGGTTGGGAGCAGTTCTTC.

The CDR3 DNA reads TGTGCCAGCAGTATCGCGGGGAACTATGGCTACACCTTC. Its protein is CASSIAGNYGYTF. This chain connects TRBV6-5 to TRBJ1-2, with D unresolved. V lost 5 bases and J 2 bases, leaving 9 bases between the germline ends. CDR1 and CDR2 (germline): MNHEY, SVGAGI. There are 13 residues in the CDR3.